A selection of T cell receptor beta chains follows, all from one sample in a study of T cell clonotyping in hematopoietic cell transplantation. The protocol was immunoSEQ multiplex PCR, while the TCRdb copy is restricted to in-frame clones and leaves out a portion. The sample lists tens of thousands of clones; about nine tenths were seen once. The sequenced sample was peripheral blood mononuclear cells, obtained before stem cell transplant. Receptor source: a man between 60 and 75 years old with biphenotypic leukemia. Some clones in this sample may be carry-over from other donors' samples. Each CDR3 is given with its conserved first and last residue. The D gene is left open where the match is weak. Clone size is stated in some rows and not others, as once, few, many or a class when expanded.

NA	TRBV4-1	NA	TRBJ1-4	TGCGCCAGCAGCCAAGGGGTTTCCACTAATGAAAAACTGTTTTTT	CASSQGVSTNEKLFF
NA	TRBV28	TRBD1	TRBJ2-2	TGTGCCAGCAGTTTCTTCGACAGGGCCGGGGAGCTGTTTTTT	CASSFFDRAGELFF
once	TRBV29-1	NA	TRBJ1-2	TGCAGCGCGCAAGGGGGAGCTAACTATGGCTACACCTTC	CSAQGGANYGYTF
NA	TRBV5-4	NA	TRBJ1-1	TGTGCCAGCAGCTTGGCTAAAACTACAGGTTCCACTGAAGCTTTCTTT	CASSLAKTTGSTEAFF
medium-sized	TRBV27	NA	TRBJ1-1	TGTGCCAGCATTGGGCAGCACACTGAAGCTTTCTTT	CASIGQHTEAFF
NA	TRBV2	TRBD1	TRBJ1-1	TGTGCCAGCAGTGAACGGGGACAGGGGAACACTGAAGCTTTCTTT	CASSERGQGNTEAFF
NA	TRBV28	NA	TRBJ1-5	TGTGCCAGCAGTTTATCGGGGGCAGGCAATCAGCCCCAGCATTTT	CASSLSGAGNQPQHF
NA	TRBV28	NA	TRBJ2-5	TGTGCCAGCAGCGCCTTGAGGACCCAGTACTTC	CASSALRTQYF
few	TRBV5-1	NA	TRBJ1-1	TGCGCCAGCAGACCCTCAGGAGGGAACACTGAAGCTTTCTTT	CASRPSGGNTEAFF
few	TRBV25-1	NA	TRBJ2-1	TGTGCCAGCAGTGAAAATGAGCAGTTCTTC	CASSENEQFF
NA	TRBV2	TRBD1	TRBJ1-2	TGTGCCAGCAGTGTGACCCGGACAGGCTATGGCTACACCTTC	CASSVTRTGYGYTF
NA	TRBV20-1	NA	TRBJ1-5	TGCAGTGCTGGACCCCCTCAGCCCCAGCATTTT	CSAGPPQPQHF
once	TRBV5-8	TRBD1	TRBJ1-2	TGTGCCAGCACTCTCACAGGGGGCAACTCTGGCTACACCTTC	CASTLTGGNSGYTF
NA	TRBV28	NA	TRBJ2-5	TGTGCCAGCAGAAAGAGGGGCAAAGAGACCCAGTACTTC	CASRKRGKETQYF
NA	TRBV6-1	NA	TRBJ2-7	TGTGCCAGCAGTGCCGCCTTCCAATGGGGGAGTGGGTACGAGCAGTACTTC	CASSAAFQWGSGYEQYF
NA	TRBV25-1	TRBD1	TRBJ2-7	TGTGCCAGCGGACAGGTCTACGAGCAGTACTTC	CASGQVYEQYF
NA	TRBV11-2	NA	TRBJ2-1	TGTGCCAGCAGACTCCTAGGGGGACCTTCCTACAATGAGCAGTTCTTC	CASRLLGGPSYNEQFF
NA	TRBV5-1	TRBD1	TRBJ1-1	TGCGCCAGCAGCTTGGGAGGGACAGCTGAAGCTTTCTTT	CASSLGGTAEAFF
NA	TRBV10-3	TRBD1	TRBJ1-1	TGTGCCATCAGTGCGGGACAGGGGAACACTGAAGCTTTCTTT	CAISAGQGNTEAFF
NA	TRBV30	NA	TRBJ1-2	TGTGCCTGGAGTGTTGAAGGAGGCAGTGGCTACACCTTC	CAWSVEGGSGYTF
once	TRBV4-1	NA	TRBJ1-1	TGCGCCAGCAGCCAAGGGCGGCAGGCGAACACTGAAGCTTTCTTT	CASSQGRQANTEAFF
NA	TRBV5-1	NA	TRBJ2-7	TGCGCCAGCAGCTTTAGCGGAGGGACCTACGAGCAGTACTTC	CASSFSGGTYEQYF
NA	TRBV28	NA	TRBJ1-2	TGTGCCAGCAGTTTCTGGGGCCGCTCCAACTATGGCTACACCTTC	CASSFWGRSNYGYTF
NA	TRBV25-1	TRBD2	TRBJ2-3	TGTGCCAGCACCCACGGACTAGCGGACTTCACAGATACGCAGTATTTT	CASTHGLADFTDTQYF
NA	TRBV28	NA	TRBJ1-2	TGTGCCAGCATCCCCGGGGGGGGAGGTGGCTACACCTTC	CASIPGGGGGYTF
NA	TRBV14	TRBD2	TRBJ2-2	TGTGCCAGCAGCCAAGTCGGCGGGAGCACCGGGGAGCTGTTTTTT	CASSQVGGSTGELFF
NA	TRBV5-1	NA	TRBJ1-2	TGCGCCAGCAGCAGCGATTGGGAGGTCGCTAACTATGGCTACACCTTC	CASSSDWEVANYGYTF
once	TRBV2	NA	TRBJ1-2	TGTGCCAGCCTAAGGGGGGTTCCTGGCTACACCTTC	CASLRGVPGYTF
few	TRBV4-3	NA	TRBJ2-1	TGCGCCAGCAGCCAAGACGTAATAATGGGACGCGGTAGCAATGAGCAGTTCTTC	CASSQDVIMGRGSNEQFF
NA	TRBV4-2	NA	TRBJ2-7	TGTGCCAGCAGCCAAGGACCCTACGAGCAGTACTTC	CASSQGPYEQYF
NA	TRBV7-3	NA	TRBJ2-3	TGTGCCAGCGCCGACGGTCATAGCACAGATACGCAGTATTTT	CASADGHSTDTQYF
NA	TRBV7-8	NA	TRBJ2-3	TGTGCCAGCCCAGAGGGTGACGTACAGGCGCCTAAATTCACAGATACGCAGTATTTT	CASPEGDVQAPKFTDTQYF
NA	TRBV5-4	NA	TRBJ2-2	TGTGCCAGCAGCTTGGGGGCTATGCTAGGTGTCGGGGAGCTGTTTTTT	CASSLGAMLGVGELFF
NA	TRBV11-3	NA	TRBJ1-4	TGTGCCAGCAGCTTAGGTGGTGGTGAAAAACTGTTTTTT	CASSLGGGEKLFF
NA	TRBV28	NA	TRBJ2-7	TGTGCCAGCGGACTACAGGGGAGGCGCGAGCAGTACTTC	CASGLQGRREQYF
NA	TRBV28	NA	TRBJ1-1	TGTGCCAGCAGTCCACAAGTAATGAACACTGAAGCTTTCTTT	CASSPQVMNTEAFF
NA	TRBV5-1	NA	TRBJ1-2	TGCGCCAGCAGCTTGGTCGACGGGACGATTCCCTATGGCTACACCTTC	CASSLVDGTIPYGYTF
NA	TRBV6-5	NA	TRBJ2-7	TGTGCCAGCAGTTCAATCGGGGGCGGCGCCTACGAGCAGTACTTC	CASSSIGGGAYEQYF
NA	TRBV6-5	NA	TRBJ1-4	TGTGCCAGCAGTTATTGGGGGGAGGGCAACGAAAAACTGTTTTTT	CASSYWGEGNEKLFF
NA	TRBV27	NA	TRBJ2-7	TGTGCCAGCAGTTTCCGGACCCCTTCGGGGAGTAGTTCCTACGAGCAGTACTTC	CASSFRTPSGSSSYEQYF
NA	TRBV28	NA	TRBJ1-5	TGTGCCAGCGGGCTCCCCGGAGAGGCTGGACAGCCCCAGCATTTT	CASGLPGEAGQPQHF
few	TRBV5-4	NA	TRBJ2-3	TGTGCCAGCAGCTTGGATAGCGGCACAGATACGCAGTATTTT	CASSLDSGTDTQYF
NA	TRBV10-3	NA	TRBJ2-3	TGTGCCATCAGCGCCATCCGAGCGGCTAGCACAGATACGCAGTATTTT	CAISAIRAASTDTQYF
NA	TRBV28	TRBD1	TRBJ1-3	TGTGCCAGCAGTTCTCAGGGGGACTCTGGAAACACCATATATTTT	CASSSQGDSGNTIYF
NA	TRBV6-5	NA	TRBJ2-7	TGTGCCAGCAGTCGTGGGGGGGCGGATTCCTACGAGCAGTACTTC	CASSRGGADSYEQYF
NA	TRBV7-2	TRBD2	TRBJ2-5	TGTGCCAGCAGCTTTCGGACTAGCGGAGAAGAGACCCAGTACTTC	CASSFRTSGEETQYF
NA	TRBV5-1	NA	TRBJ2-7	TGCGCCAGCAGCTTGGCTATGAGGGGGACCGACTACGAGCAGTACTTC	CASSLAMRGTDYEQYF
once	TRBV10-1	NA	TRBJ1-1	TGCGCCAGCAGTCGGTTACCAGGGGCGGACACTGAAGCTTTCTTT	CASSRLPGADTEAFF
NA	TRBV7-3	NA	TRBJ2-3	TGTGCCAGCAGCTTATTTGGACGAGATACGCAGTATTTT	CASSLFGRDTQYF
NA	TRBV29-1	NA	TRBJ2-7	TGCAGCGTTGGGGCAGAAGCAACCTACGAGCAGTACTTC	CSVGAEATYEQYF
NA	TRBV4-2	NA	TRBJ1-4	TGTGCCAGCAGCCAGGGAACCGGTTCAACTAATGAAAAACTGTTTTTT	CASSQGTGSTNEKLFF